This T cell receptor beta chain was sequenced during a study of cytomegalovirus exposure and HLA in healthy donors. Study-wide findings and caveats: As confirmed in vitro, a few CMV-associated chains were specific for CMV antigens.

The count of this clone is one. The antigen is unknown. Amplification used 60 Vbeta primers and 13 Jbeta primers. Clones were sequenced by immunoSEQ multiplex PCR, and TCRdb holds only the in-frame ones, with some missing. The sample shows 77,000 or so clones, approximately 80% of them seen only once. The germline V gene has CDR1 MGHRA and CDR2 YSYEKL. V was pared by 1 base and J by 5 bases, with 12 bases between. This CDR3 region has 14 residues. The sequenced sample consisted of PBMCs. This rearrangement joins TRBV4-1 to TRBJ2-7; a weak D match, TRBD1 (5 bases). The clonotype was recovered from a man aged 70 or older in good health and CMV-seropositive. CDR3 coding DNA: TGCGCCAGCAGCCAAGTAGCCAGGGTCGACGAGCAGTACTTC. Protein sequence: CASSQVARVDEQYF.